A selection of T cell receptor beta chains follows, all from one sample in a study of beta chain features in type 1 diabetes. Measured with immunoSEQ multiplex PCR; TCRdb has only the in-frame clones, and not every one. The table records 350,000 or so clones, less than 20% of them present only once. The sample taken for sequencing was naive CD4+ T cells from blood. These receptors all come from a woman under 30 in good health. Both conserved end residues are part of each CDR3. The D gene is left open where the match is weak. Some rows mark clone size as missing; the rest say once, few, many or name a class of expanded clone.

size	V	J	D	DNA	CDR3
few	TRBV10-3	TRBJ1-2	NA	TGTGCCATCAGTGATTTTGGAGGAGACAACGGGCTTCGGGGCTACACCTTC	CAISDFGGDNGLRGYTF
NA	TRBV7-9	TRBJ2-2	NA	TGTGCCAGCAGCCCGCAGGATCGGAACACCGGGGAGCTGTTTTTT	CASSPQDRNTGELFF
few	TRBV7-2	TRBJ2-3	TRBD2	TGTGCCAGTCTAGCGGGAGGGGCAGATACGCAGTATTTT	CASLAGGADTQYF
NA	TRBV30	TRBJ2-3	TRBD2	TGTGCCTGGAGTGTACCGAGGACTAGCGGGAGGAGGAGGGCAGATACGCAGTATTTT	CAWSVPRTSGRRRADTQYF
few	TRBV30	TRBJ2-3	NA	TGTGCCTGGAATTTAGGGGGTACAGATACGCAGTATTTT	CAWNLGGTDTQYF
NA	TRBV7-9	TRBJ2-7	NA	TGTGCCAGCAGTCAGGACTATTGGGCCTCCTACGAGCAGTACTTC	CASSQDYWASYEQYF
few	TRBV30	TRBJ1-1	NA	TGTGCCTGGAGTATGGAGATGAACACTGAAGCTTTCTTT	CAWSMEMNTEAFF
few	TRBV18	TRBJ2-7	TRBD1	TGTGCCAGCTCACTGCTCCGGGGACAGGGGGCCTACGAGCAGTACTTC	CASSLLRGQGAYEQYF
NA	TRBV5-4	TRBJ2-3	TRBD2	TGTGCCAGCAGCCTAGGACTAGCGGTTAGCACAGATACGCAGTATTTT	CASSLGLAVSTDTQYF
NA	TRBV30	TRBJ2-1	NA	TGTGCCTGGAGCCATGAGACTAGTAAGGTCTACAATGAGCAGTTCTTC	CAWSHETSKVYNEQFF
NA	TRBV2	TRBJ2-3	TRBD2	TGTGCCAGCAGTCCGGGACTAGCGGGATCCACAGATACGCAGTATTTT	CASSPGLAGSTDTQYF
NA	TRBV29-1	TRBJ1-2	NA	TGCAGCGTTGGGGGAGGACTGCGTCTGAACTATGGCTACACCTTC	CSVGGGLRLNYGYTF
few	TRBV5-1	TRBJ2-1	TRBD2	TGCGCCAGCAGCCCCGGGGGGAGCTCCTACAATGAGCAGTTCTTC	CASSPGGSSYNEQFF
NA	TRBV27	TRBJ2-3	TRBD2	TGTGCCACCCACCGGGGGGACACAGATACGCAGTATTTT	CATHRGDTDTQYF
NA	TRBV6-1	TRBJ2-5	TRBD2	TGTGCCAGCAGTGACCCAGCGGGGGGCGAAGAGACCCAGTACTTC	CASSDPAGGEETQYF
NA	TRBV28	TRBJ2-7	TRBD1	TGTGCCAGCAGGACAACAGGGGAGAGCTCCTACGAGCAGTACTTC	CASRTTGESSYEQYF
few	TRBV7-7	TRBJ2-5	NA	TGTGCTAGCAGCCAATCCCCAGGGATCATAACCCAGTACTTC	CASSQSPGIITQYF
NA	TRBV14	TRBJ1-6	NA	TGTGCCAGCAGCCAAGAGGACTTCACACCCCTCCACTTT	CASSQEDFTPLHF
NA	TRBV7-2	TRBJ2-1	TRBD2	TGTGCCAGTCCTCCGGCGGGGGGGAAATATGAGCAGTTCTTC	CASPPAGGKYEQFF
few	TRBV19	TRBJ2-1	NA	TGTGCCAGTAGGACGTCCGGAGGCAATGAGCAGTTCTTC	CASRTSGGNEQFF
few	TRBV27	TRBJ2-7	TRBD1	TGTGCCAGCAGGGGACAGGGGGCTGGGGAGCAGTACTTC	CASRGQGAGEQYF
few	TRBV4-2	TRBJ1-3	NA	TGTGCCAGCAGCCTGGGAAAATACAGGGTACGGACTGGAAACACCATATATTTT	CASSLGKYRVRTGNTIYF
NA	TRBV6-5	TRBJ1-6	TRBD1	TGTGCCAGCAGTTACCCACGGACAGGGGGATCACCCCTCCACTTT	CASSYPRTGGSPLHF
NA	TRBV19	TRBJ1-1	TRBD1	TGTGCCAGAACCCACAGGGGGACGAACACTGAAGCTTTCTTT	CARTHRGTNTEAFF
many	TRBV30	TRBJ1-1	NA	TGTGCCTGGAGTGTACCCCTGCGAAACACTGAAGCTTTCTTT	CAWSVPLRNTEAFF